The 10 T cell receptor beta chains listed next were all sequenced from one sample in a study of beta chain features in type 1 diabetes. Study-wide findings and caveats: Significant though moderate, a shortening of TCRB CDR3s appeared in all four CD4+ subsets of Type 1 diabetes patients.

Antigens of these TCRs are unknown. The study reverse transcribed the entire isolated RNA, so it sequenced expressed TCRB transcripts. This table comes from immunoSEQ multiplex PCR, and its TCRdb copy is limited to in-frame clones, with some not included. The data contain roughly 150,000 clones, 10% of them singletons. Material: central memory CD4+ T cells from blood. Every receptor here comes from a man aged 25 to 40 with type 1 diabetes.

The chain links TRBV29-1 to TRBJ2-7, with TRBD1 matching over 10 bases. The length of the CDR3 is 14 residues. Germline values: CDR1 SQVTM, CDR2 ANQGSEA. The junction had 10 bases not matched to a gene; V was cut back by 7 bases and J by 4 bases. The CDR3 DNA reads TGCAGCGCCCAATCCGGGACAGGGGCTTACGAGCAGTACTTC. Translated, it gives CSAQSGTGAYEQYF.

This clone was seen only a few times. This chain uses TRBV5-6 with TRBJ1-4; D remains unclear. The CDR3 is 13 residues long. The germline V and J ends were trimmed by 4 bases and 12 bases, with 16 bases remaining between them. The germline V gene has CDR1 SGHDT and CDR2 YYEEEE. DNA for the CDR3: TGTGCCAGCAGCCCCCCCTCGTCCGGGGAACTGTTTTTT. It translates to CASSPPSSGELFF.

The chain recombines TRBV7-6 with TRBJ2-3; a possible D gene is TRBD1 (5 bases). The CDR3 sequence is 13 residues long. The V end was cut by 1 base, the J end by 10 bases, with 12 bases between. CDR1 is SGHVS and CDR2 is FNYEAQ in the germline V gene. CDR3 in amino acids: CASSLGRQGPQYF. The CDR3 coding sequence is TGTGCCAGCAGCTTAGGGCGGCAGGGTCCGCAGTATTTT.

There are many counts of this clone. This chain links TRBV30 with TRBJ2-4; 8 nucleotides match TRBD2. V was clipped by 2 bases and J by 9 bases; unmatched bases: 12. The CDR3 spans 15 residues. Germline V gene data show CDR1 as GTSNPN and CDR2 as SVGIG (reference sequence). The CDR3 spells CAWSNKGLAGGIQYF. CDR3 sequence (DNA): TGTGCCTGGAGTAATAAAGGACTAGCCGGGGGCATTCAGTACTTC. Using reference TRBV30 and TRBJ2-4 for the parts outside the CDR3, the full variable domain is SQTIHQWPATLVQPVGSPLSLECTVEGTSNPNLYWYRQAAGRGLQLLFYSVGIGQISSEVPQNLSASRPQDRQFILSSKKLLLSDSGFYLCAWSNKGLAGGIQYFGAGTRLSVL.

This clone turned up a few times. This chain joins TRBV27 and TRBJ1-5; TRBD1 might be the D (5 bases). Trimming left V 0 bases short and J 7 bases short, with 7 bases between. The V gene's germline CDR1 is MNHEY and CDR2 SMNVEV (reference sequence). The CDR3 sequence is 13 residues long. The CDR3 sequence: CASSLSKGQPQHF. In nucleotides, the CDR3 is TGTGCCAGCAGTTTATCGAAGGGGCAGCCCCAGCATTTT.

This clone was picked up a small number of times. The chain joins TRBV14 to TRBJ2-3; TRBD2 matches at 13 bases. CDR1 is SGHDN, CDR2 FVKESK, per germline. The CDR3 contains 15 residues. The V gene end was trimmed by 2 bases and the J gene end by 11 bases; junction bases not matched to a gene: 7. The CDR3 DNA reads as TGTGCCAGCAGCCAATCGACTAGCGGGAGGACGGAGCAGTATTTT. Its protein is CASSQSTSGRTEQYF.

This clone has a handful of counts. CDR3 sequence: CASSFAGELFF. CDR3 DNA sequence: TGTGCCAGCAGCTTCGCCGGGGAGCTGTTTTTT. The chain is built from TRBV11-2 and TRBJ2-2, with D unclear. The CDR3 extends over 11 amino acids. Germline lookup yields CDR1 SGHAT and CDR2 FQNNGV. Between the trimmed V and J ends, which lost 3 bases and 6 bases, there was a span of 2 bases. Full variable domain (outside the CDR3, taken from reference TRBV11-2 and TRBJ2-2): EAGVAQSPRYKIIEKRQSVAFWCNPISGHATLYWYQQILGQGPKLLIQFQNNGVVDDSQLPKDRFSAERLKGVDSTLKIQPAKLEDSAVYLCASSFAGELFFGEGSRLTVL.

The DNA of the CDR3 is TGTGCCAGCAGGGTCAGTGCCTACGAGCAGTACTTC. Its protein is CASRVSAYEQYF. The chain combines TRBV2 with TRBJ2-7; D gene ambiguous. Trimming pared 6 bases from V and 2 bases from J, leaving 8 bases between. Germline assignment: CDR1 SNHLY and CDR2 FYNNEI. This CDR3 is built from 12 residues.

This clone appeared a few times. The chain carries TRBV18 and TRBJ2-5; possibly TRBD1 for D (5 bases). The germline V gene encodes CDR1 KGHSH and CDR2 LQKENI. The CDR3 covers 13 residues. V dropped 3 bases and J dropped 1 base, with 6 bases sitting between them. The CDR3 coding sequence is TGTGCCAGCTCACCGACAGCCCAAGAGACCCAGTACTTC. It yields the protein CASSPTAQETQYF.

This chain connects TRBV2 to TRBJ2-1; a possible D gene is TRBD2 (6 bases). The CDR3 spans 15 residues. The germline gives CDR1 SNHLY, CDR2 FYNNEI. Trimming left V 5 bases short and J 2 bases short, with 13 bases between. For the CDR3, the DNA is TGTGCCAGCAGTAAACTAGCTCAGACCTACAATGAGCAGTTCTTC. It codes for CASSKLAQTYNEQFF. The full variable domain, completed using reference TRBV2 and TRBJ2-1, is EPEVTQTPSHQVTQMGQEVILRCVPISNHLYFYWYRQILGQKVEFLVSFYNNEISEKSEIFDDQFSVERPDGSNFTLKIRSTKLEDSAMYFCASSKLAQTYNEQFFGPGTRLTVL.